Following are 10 T cell receptor beta chains from one sample sequenced in a study of esophageal squamous cell carcinoma under preoperative chemotherapy. Time point described: before preoperative PTX-NDP chemotherapy. TCRdb analysed the PCR reads with MiXCR anew, one entry per CDR3 protein. The sample contains tens of thousands of distinct CDR3 sequences, roughly 52% of which appear only once. Collection took place from a patient given preoperative chemotherapy. The receptor set was obtained from a human donor with esophageal squamous cell carcinoma. The donor label of this sample is uncertain.

The chain employs TRBV4-1 and TRBJ2-7; 9 positions match TRBD2. The J call may not be correct, given that the DNA end is closer to TRBJ2-5. Germline lookup yields CDR1 MGHRA and CDR2 YSYEKL. This CDR3 is built from 16 residues. The CDR3 nucleotides read TGCGCCAGCAGCCTTTCAGCGGGAGGTACGATGGAGACCCAGTACTTC. Translating gives CASSLSAGGTMETQYF.

V and J are TRBV7-3 and TRBJ2-1; possible D gene TRBD2, 6 bases. The CDR3 extends over 14 amino acids. Germline CDR1 SGHTA, CDR2 FQGTGA. Trimming cost V 5 bases and J 0 bases, with 8 bases left between them. CDR3 amino acids: CASSPGLSYNEQFF. In nucleotides, the CDR3 is TGTGCCAGCAGCCCGGGACTCTCCTACAATGAGCAGTTCTTC.

This clonotype has a single count. The junction and the germline gene differ at one end; a read error may be behind it. This chain links TRBV6-1 with TRBJ2-3; the D call may be TRBD1 or TRBD2 (5 bases each). The V gene's germline CDR1 is MNHNS and CDR2 SASEGT. The CDR3 loop spans 16 amino acids. The CDR3 DNA reads TGTGCCAGCAGTGTCACCGGGACGGGTGCCACAGACACTCAGTACTTT. Translated: CASSVTGTGATDTQYF.

The J gene is TRBJ2-1, the V gene TRBV7-6; no clear D gene. Trimming took 5 bases from V and 10 from J, leaving 15 bases between them. The germline gives CDR1 SGHVS, CDR2 FNYEAQ. This CDR3 spans 13 amino acids. The CDR3 loop reads CASSTKPNYEQFF. The CDR3 region has the DNA TGTGCCAGCAGCACAAAACCAAACTACGAGCAGTTCTTC.

As concerns this clonotype: No conserved phenylalanine or tryptophan ends this CDR3, so it is likely a read error. The limits of the CDR3 on the DNA are not certain, so only TCRdb's listed CDR3 is given. V and J are TRBV7-8 and TRBJ2-5; TRBD1 reflects the table's D call only, with no check against the DNA. Germline V gene sequence: CDR1 SGHVS, CDR2 FQNEAQ. The CDR3 region is 13 residues in length, termini included. The CDR3 protein is CASSFGGQAVWRG.

J is TRBJ2-1 and V is TRBV20-1, with TRBD1 matching 8 bases. The CDR3 has 15 residues. CDR1 DFQATT and CDR2 SNEGSKA come from the germline V gene (reference sequence). The V gene end was trimmed by 1 base and the J gene end by 2 bases; junction bases not matched to a gene: 4. CDR3 DNA: TGCAGTGCTAGAGTACCGGGACAGGCCTACAATGAGCAGTTCTTC. It specifies CSARVPGQAYNEQFF.

The table lists this clonotype with many counts. The V call is TRBV4-1, the J call TRBJ2-2, with TRBD1 matching over 8 bases. Unmatched junction bases numbered 4, after V lost 3 bases and J lost 1 base. CDR3 length: 16 amino acids. Germline CDR1 MGHRA, CDR2 YSYEKL. The CDR3 reads CASSQRQGRNTGELFF. In nucleotides, the CDR3 is TGCGCCAGCAGCCAGCGACAGGGGCGGAACACCGGGGAGCTGTTTTTT.

Remarks on this clonotype: A read error may produce the germline difference seen at one junction end. The J gene is TRBJ2-3, the V gene TRBV7-8, with TRBD2 matching 7 bases. The CDR3 contains 15 residues. Germline CDR1 and CDR2: SGHVS and FQNEAQ. The CDR3 spells CAGGFRQRDPETQYF. In nucleotides, the CDR3 is TGTGCCGGCGGCTTCCGGCAGCGGGACCCAGAGACCCAGTATTTC.

This clonotype was observed a single time. This chain joins TRBV18 and TRBJ2-2; D is unresolved. CDR1 and CDR2 (germline): KGHSH, LQKENI. V was trimmed by 0 bases and J by 1 base, leaving 9 bases between them. The CDR3 covers 16 residues. CDR3: CASSPPDGRNTGELFF. The CDR3 nucleotides read TGTGCCAGCTCACCACCGGACGGCAGGAACACCGGGGAGCTGTTTTTT.

This clonotype has at least ten counts. J is TRBJ2-1 and V is TRBV7-9, with TRBD1 as a possible D gene (6 bases). This CDR3 has 14 residues. Trimming shortened V by 4 bases and J by 7 bases, and 14 bases separated the two germline ends. Looked up from germline, CDR1 is SEHNR and CDR2 is FQNEAQ (reference sequence). The CDR3 protein is CASSYPRDINEQFF. CDR3 coding DNA: TGTGCCAGCAGCTACCCCCGGGACATAAATGAGCAGTTCTTC.